These 3 T cell receptor beta chains were sequenced from one sample in a study of T cells in Graves' hyperthyroidism and ophthalmopathy. TCR beta CDR3 region amplification was performed from RNA transcripts. With the HTBI primer set, the TCR CDR3 went through a first round of RT-PCR. TCRdb re-derived calls from the multiplex PCR reads in MiXCR, one entry per CDR3 protein. This table holds hundreds of thousands of distinct CDR3 sequences, about a sixth found once. Sequenced input: blood. The receptor source for this set is a woman between 18 and 30 years old with Graves' hyperthyroidism.

This clonotype showed up many times. This chain uses TRBV11-2 with TRBJ2-3; 8 nucleotides line up with TRBD2. V lost 0 bases and J lost 5; bases outside the gene matches: 4. Germline CDR1 SGHAT, CDR2 FQNNGV. CDR3 length: 15 amino acids. In DNA, the CDR3 is TGTGCCAGCAGCTTAGAGGGACTAGTAAGAGATACGCAGTATTTT. It is translated as CASSLEGLVRDTQYF.

This clonotype has more than one count but fewer than ten. The chain uses TRBV28 and TRBJ1-5, with a tentative D call TRBD1 (6 bases). V shed 3 bases and J shed 6 bases, with 18 bases lying between them. Germline V gene sequence: CDR1 MDHEN, CDR2 SYDVKM. The CDR3 is 16 residues long. CDR3 amino acids: CASSFVFRGTPQPQHF. The CDR3 bases are TGTGCCAGCAGTTTTGTTTTCCGGGGGACACCTCAGCCCCAGCATTTT.

This clonotype occurred a few times. The rearrangement uses TRBV6-2 or TRBV6-3 and TRBJ1-3; D gene unclear. This CDR3 has 13 residues. Trimming pared 5 bases from V and 4 bases from J, leaving 9 bases between. Germline V gene data show CDR1 as MNHEY and CDR2 as SVGEGT. The CDR3 reads CASSLAAGNTIYF. DNA for the CDR3: TGTGCCAGCAGTCTGGCCGCCGGAAACACCATATATTTT.